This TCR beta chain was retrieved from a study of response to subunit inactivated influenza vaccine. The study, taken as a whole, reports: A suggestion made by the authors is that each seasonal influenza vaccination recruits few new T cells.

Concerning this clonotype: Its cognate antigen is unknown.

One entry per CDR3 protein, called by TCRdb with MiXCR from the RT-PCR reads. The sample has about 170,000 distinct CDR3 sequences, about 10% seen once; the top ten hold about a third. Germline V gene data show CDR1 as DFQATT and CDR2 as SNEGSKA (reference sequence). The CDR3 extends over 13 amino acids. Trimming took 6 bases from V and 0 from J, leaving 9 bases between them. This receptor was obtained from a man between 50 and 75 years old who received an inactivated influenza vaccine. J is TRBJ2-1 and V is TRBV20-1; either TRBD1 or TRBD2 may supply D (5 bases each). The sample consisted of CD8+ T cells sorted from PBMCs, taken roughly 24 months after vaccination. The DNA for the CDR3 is TGCAGTGCGGGGGACCACTCCTACAATGAGCAGTTCTTC. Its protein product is CSAGDHSYNEQFF.